This T cell receptor beta chain was obtained from a study of cytomegalovirus exposure and HLA in healthy donors. Study outcomes and limitations: CMV serostatus stood as the only immune exposure information on hand. Later analysis identified 15,000 to 20,000 TCR beta sequences associated with HLA alleles, using a false discovery rate threshold of 0.05. Most CMV-associated TCR beta chains appeared HLA-restricted in a later analysis. V- and J-gene trimming in TCR beta was tied to a missense DCLRE1C variant by an analysis performed later.

60 Vbeta and 13 Jbeta primers were used in PCR. Some clones are missing from TCRdb's copy, which holds only in-frame ones; the method was immunoSEQ multiplex PCR. Counted here are more than 65,000 clones, about four fifths occurring once; the ten biggest clones make up 5.5% to 7.5%. Turning to this clone: Its antigen remains unidentified.

Germline lookup yields CDR1 SGHNT and CDR2 YENEEA. The CDR3 extends over 14 amino acids. The V and J ends lost 5 bases and 5 bases, in that order; junction bases with no gene match: 8. The TCR sequence derives from a man between 18 and 29 years old in good health and CMV-seropositive. Sequencing input: PBMCs. V is TRBV11-3 and J is TRBJ1-1; 7 positions agree with TRBD1. CDR3 in DNA: TGTGCCAGCAGCCGCCGACAGGGAGCAACTGAAGCTTTCTTT. It is translated as CASSRRQGATEAFF. The full variable domain, completed using reference TRBV11-3 and TRBJ1-1, is EAGVVQSPRYKIIEKKQPVAFWCNPISGHNTLYWYLQNLGQGPELLIRYENEEAVDDSQLPKDRFSAERLKGVDSTLKIQPAELGDSAVYLCASSRRQGATEAFFGQGTRLTVV.